These 18 T cell receptor beta chains were sequenced from one sample in a study of technical replicates of blood from several donors (dated by TCRdb to the late 2010s). Libraries were made using the immunoSEQ multiplex PCR assay. TCRdb limited this immuneACCESS table to in-frame rearrangements with V and J called. A share of clones is missing; checked studies link under half to unresolved V genes, and the rest is unexplained. In this sample the table shows around 69,000 clones, roughly 97% of which occur a single time. The ten largest account for roughly 0.2% of the sample. The sequencing sample was made of T cells isolated from PBMCs. The receptors were gathered from a human donor in good health.

Here the CDR3 reads CATSGEATILEQYF. The CDR3 bases are TGTGCCACCTCCGGGGAGGCCACAATCCTCGAGCAGTACTTC. V and J are TRBV28 and TRBJ2-7; D possibly corresponds to TRBD2 (6 bases). The V gene lost 10 bases and the J gene lost 6 bases, with 22 bases spanning the gap. In germline, CDR1 is MDHEN, CDR2 SYDVKM. There are 14 residues in the CDR3.

CDR3 nucleotide sequence: TGTGCCAGCAGTTACTCCTTCCAGGGGTACAATCAGCCCCAGCATTTT. Residues: CASSYSFQGYNQPQHF. This sequence joins TRBV6-6 and TRBJ1-5; D perhaps matches TRBD1 (6 bases). Germline V gene sequence: CDR1 MNHNY, CDR2 SVGAGI (reference sequence). Trimming took 0 bases from V and 3 from J, leaving 12 bases between them. The CDR3 runs to 16 residues.

V usage is TRBV6-1 and J usage is TRBJ2-3, with a tentative D call TRBD1 (6 bases). Per the germline V gene, CDR1 is MNHNS and CDR2 is SASEGT. With 4 bases removed from V and 0 bases from J, the gap between germline ends came to 11 bases. The CDR3 spans 15 residues. The CDR3 loop is CASSGDRLSTDTQYF. DNA of the CDR3: TGTGCCAGCAGTGGAGACAGGCTTAGCACAGATACGCAGTATTTT.

The chain recombines TRBV19 with TRBJ2-7; D unclear. V lost 4 bases and J lost 2, with 3 bases in between. Germline V gene data show CDR1 as LNHDA and CDR2 as SQIVND (reference sequence). The CDR3 contains 11 residues. CDR3 nucleotide sequence: TGTGCCAGTAGTACCACCTACGAGCAGTACTTC. It codes for CASSTTYEQYF. The full variable domain, completed using reference TRBV19 and TRBJ2-7, is DGGITQSPKYLFRKEGQNVTLSCEQNLNHDAMYWYRQDPGQGLRLIYYSQIVNDFQKGDIAEGYSVSREKKESFPLTVTSAQKNPTAFYLCASSTTYEQYFGPGTRLTVT.

The chain carries TRBV5-1 and TRBJ2-3; weak D call: TRBD2 (5 bases). Germline lookup yields CDR1 SGHRS and CDR2 YFSETQ. The CDR3 has 14 residues. Trimming pared 0 bases from V and 2 bases from J, leaving 7 bases between. The CDR3 DNA follows: TGCGCCAGCAGCTTGGGAGGGATCACAGATACGCAGTATTTT. It codes for CASSLGGITDTQYF.

Details on this clone: Other DNA sequences in this sample translate to the same CDR3. The V and J genes are TRBV6-1 and TRBJ2-2; TRBD1 matches at 7 bases. The CDR3 runs to 15 residues. Germline-derived CDR1 and CDR2 are MNHNS and SASEGT. The ends lost 5 bases at V and 2 bases at J; junction bases unmatched: 5. CDR3 nucleotides: TGTGCCAGCAGTCTCGGGACAGTCAACACCGGGGAGCTGTTTTTT. The encoded protein is CASSLGTVNTGELFF.

This chain links TRBV28 with TRBJ1-1; D uncertain. This CDR3 has 16 amino acids. Looked up from germline, CDR1 is MDHEN and CDR2 is SYDVKM. V dropped 7 bases and J dropped 0 bases, with 18 bases sitting between them. The CDR3 here is CASTIPGRRMNTEAFF. The CDR3 DNA is TGTGCCAGCACCATACCCGGACGGAGGATGAACACTGAAGCTTTCTTT.

This chain links TRBV6-1 with TRBJ2-1; a possible D gene is TRBD2 (6 bases). V shed 9 bases and J shed 6 bases, with 18 bases lying between them. The germline V gene encodes CDR1 MNHNS and CDR2 SASEGT. CDR3 size: 14 residues. The DNA for the CDR3 is TGTGCCAGTCGGACCGGAACCGGGAGCAATGAGCAGTTCTTC. It specifies CASRTGTGSNEQFF.

The V and J genes are TRBV28 and TRBJ1-5, with TRBD1 matching 11 bases. This CDR3 is 16 amino acids long. Germline CDR1 MDHEN, CDR2 SYDVKM. The V gene end was trimmed by 5 bases and the J gene end by 3 bases; junction bases not matched to a gene: 6. Written as DNA, the CDR3 is TGTGCCAGCAGTGAGTCGGGACAGGGGGTCAATCAGCCCCAGCATTTT. This encodes CASSESGQGVNQPQHF.

This chain connects TRBV10-3 to TRBJ2-2, with a tentative D call TRBD2 (6 bases). With 5 bases removed from V and 5 bases from J, the gap between germline ends came to 24 bases. CDR1 ENHRY and CDR2 SYGVKD come from the germline V gene. The CDR3 spans 18 residues. CDR3 bases: TGTGCCATCAGTTTTACTAGCATTTTGAGGTCGGGTACCGGGGAGCTGTTTTTT. This sequence encodes CAISFTSILRSGTGELFF.

The chain couples TRBV11-2 to TRBJ2-5; 8 positions agree with TRBD1. Trimming cost V 5 bases and J 4 bases; bases outside gene matches: 6. Germline loops: CDR1 SGHAT, CDR2 FQNNGV. CDR3 length equals 14 residues. The CDR3 reads CASSVKDRGETQYF. The CDR3 DNA reads TGTGCCAGCAGCGTAAAAGACAGGGGAGAGACCCAGTACTTC.

The genes are TRBV6-5 and TRBJ2-5; D not resolved. V gave up 0 bases and J gave up 1 base, with 6 bases separating them. The CDR3 contains 14 residues. CDR1 MNHEY and CDR2 SVGAGI come from the germline V gene. Here the CDR3 reads CASSYSAAQETQYF. The CDR3 region has the DNA TGTGCCAGCAGTTACTCGGCCGCCCAAGAGACCCAGTACTTC.

This chain connects TRBV6-1 to TRBJ1-4, with TRBD1 matching over 7 bases. The ends lost 3 bases at V and 4 bases at J; junction bases unmatched: 11. The germline V gene has CDR1 MNHNS and CDR2 SASEGT. There are 17 residues in the CDR3. Written as DNA, the CDR3 is TGTGCCAGCAGTGACAGGGGACAGCCGTCTATTAATGAAAAACTGTTTTTT. Amino acids: CASSDRGQPSINEKLFF.

The chain links TRBV28 to TRBJ2-3; weak D call: TRBD2 (5 bases). The V end lost 5 bases, the J end lost 0 bases, and 12 bases lay between the germline ends. The germline gives CDR1 MDHEN, CDR2 SYDVKM. The CDR3 extends over 15 amino acids. CDR3 bases: TGTGCCAGCAGTCTACTAGGAACTAGCACAGATACGCAGTATTTT. Translated: CASSLLGTSTDTQYF. Using reference TRBV28 and TRBJ2-3 for the parts outside the CDR3, the full variable domain is DVKVTQSSRYLVKRTGEKVFLECVQDMDHENMFWYRQDPGLGLRLIYFSYDVKMKEKGDIPEGYSVSREKKERFSLILESASTNQTSMYLCASSLLGTSTDTQYFGPGTRLTVL.

The genes are TRBV6-1 and TRBJ1-3; D not certain. Germline V lookup: CDR1 MNHNS, CDR2 SASEGT. This CDR3 region has 14 residues. V was clipped by 6 bases and J by 0 bases, with 9 bases between them. The CDR3 coding sequence is TGTGCCAGCAGGACACTCCACTCTGGAAACACCATATATTTT. Its translation is CASRTLHSGNTIYF.

The rearrangement links TRBV4-1 to TRBJ1-2, with TRBD1 matching 10 bases. J gave up 1 base and V 1 base, and 6 bases lay outside the gene matches. This CDR3 region has 17 residues. Germline loops: CDR1 MGHRA, CDR2 YSYEKL. The CDR3 coding sequence is TGCGCCAGCAGCCAAGCCTTCGGGACAGGGGTTAACTATGGCTACACCTTC. Translated: CASSQAFGTGVNYGYTF.

The genes are TRBV18 and TRBJ2-7; 7 bases line up with TRBD2. J lost 5 bases, V lost 0 bases, and 7 bases had no gene match. Germline CDR1 is KGHSH and CDR2 is LQKENI. The CDR3 runs 15 residues. The CDR3: CASSPPEAGRNEQYF. The CDR3 DNA sequence: TGTGCCAGCTCACCACCTGAAGCGGGAAGGAACGAGCAGTACTTC.

V is TRBV30 and J is TRBJ2-7; possibly TRBD1 for D (5 bases). CDR3 length equals 12 residues. The V and J ends lost 4 bases and 6 bases respectively, with 13 bases between them. Germline values: CDR1 GTSNPN, CDR2 SVGIG (reference sequence). CDR3 in DNA: TGTGCCTGGAATTCAGGGTTCGGCGAGCAGTACTTC. This encodes CAWNSGFGEQYF.